These 13 T cell receptor beta chains were all obtained from the same sample, sequenced in a study of blood T cell repertoires in COVID-19. The assay was immunoSEQ multiplex PCR, and TCRdb's table has in-frame clones only and misses some. This sample carries approximately 440,000 clones, 70% to 90% of them seen once, and the ten largest clones take roughly 12%. The sequenced sample was peripheral blood. These receptors all stem from a woman aged 45-59 years with COVID-19, enrolled during active disease.

This chain links TRBV11-2 with TRBJ2-3; no definite D call. Germline V lookup: CDR1 SGHAT, CDR2 FQNNGV. The CDR3 is 12 residues long. V was pared by 5 bases and J by 6 bases, with 9 bases between. The CDR3 coding sequence is TGTGCCAGCAGCGACATACCGGATACGCAGTATTTT. Residues: CASSDIPDTQYF.

The V and J genes are TRBV11-2 and TRBJ2-2; possibly TRBD2 for D (5 bases). Germline CDR1 and CDR2: SGHAT and FQNNGV. The V and J ends lost 2 bases and 6 bases respectively, with 13 bases between them. The length of the CDR3 is 15 residues. CDR3 residues: CASSLIGAGSGELFF. The CDR3 DNA follows: TGTGCCAGCAGCTTAATAGGCGCGGGTTCCGGGGAGCTGTTTTTT.

The chain couples TRBV11-3 to TRBJ1-5, with TRBD1 as a possible D gene (5 bases). V lost 5 bases to trimming and J lost 6 bases, with 17 bases between them. The CDR3 is made up of 15 amino acids. Germline assignment: CDR1 SGHNT and CDR2 YENEEA. The CDR3 DNA reads as TGTGCCAGCAGCGCTGAGCGGGCAGGGCGTCAGCCCCAGCATTTT. Amino acid sequence: CASSAERAGRQPQHF.

This sequence joins TRBV24-1 and TRBJ2-1, with 13 bases identical to TRBD2. V lost 4 bases and J lost 6; bases outside the gene matches: 5. The CDR3 runs to 16 residues. The germline CDR1 and CDR2 sequences are KGHDR and SFDVKD. Here the CDR3 DNA reads TGTGCCACCAGTGACCCAACTAGCGGGGGGGCCAATGAGCAGTTCTTC. It translates to CATSDPTSGGANEQFF.

This chain joins TRBV6-1 and TRBJ1-2; 12 nucleotides line up with TRBD1. This CDR3 is built from 17 residues. J gave up 8 bases and V 3 bases, and 13 bases lay outside the gene matches. Germline loops: CDR1 MNHNS, CDR2 SASEGT. CDR3 sequence reads: CASSEVGDRGRRGGYTF. The DNA of the CDR3 is TGTGCCAGCAGTGAGGTTGGGGACAGGGGGCGAAGAGGGGGCTACACCTTC.

The V call is TRBV10-3, the J call TRBJ1-1, with 9 bases fitting TRBD1. Looked up from germline, CDR1 is ENHRY and CDR2 is SYGVKD. This CDR3 has 14 residues. After removal of 7 bases from V and 3 bases from J, the junction contained 6 bases not matched to a gene. The CDR3 here is CAIKGDRVDTEAFF. In DNA form, the CDR3 reads TGTGCCATCAAGGGGGACAGGGTGGACACTGAAGCTTTCTTT.

CDR3 nucleotide sequence: TGTGCCAGCAGTTCTACCAGGGAACTTTCGGGCTACACCTTC. Its translation: CASSSTRELSGYTF. The rearrangement uses TRBV6-5 and TRBJ1-2, with D possibly being TRBD1 (5 bases). Trimming took 4 bases from V and 8 from J, leaving 17 bases between them. Germline V gene data show CDR1 as MNHEY and CDR2 as SVGAGI. The CDR3 sequence is 14 residues long.

The chain links TRBV3-1 (or the pseudogene TRBV3-2) to TRBJ2-2; D might be TRBD1 (6 bases). The CDR3 has 11 residues. V was shortened by 10 bases and J by 8 bases, with 11 bases between the two germline ends. CDR1 and CDR2 (germline): LGHDT, YNNKEL (reference sequence). As DNA, the CDR3 is TGTGCCACCGTGGGGGCGGGGGAGCTGTTTTTT. Translated: CATVGAGELFF.

The CDR3 region has the DNA TGTGCCAGCAGCCCGATCTCGGGGTACGGCTACACCTTC. Its translation: CASSPISGYGYTF. This chain uses TRBV3-1 (or the pseudogene TRBV3-2) with TRBJ1-2; D unclear. Trimming removed 4 bases from V and 8 bases from J, with 14 bases in between. The length of the CDR3 is 13 residues. From germline, CDR1 is LGHDT and CDR2 YNNKEL (reference sequence).

There are a few counts of this clone. The V call is TRBV6-1, the J call TRBJ2-7, with TRBD2 matching 9 bases. Germline values: CDR1 MNHNS, CDR2 SASEGT. V lost 4 bases, J lost 2 bases, and 15 bases stayed unmatched. The CDR3 loop spans 18 amino acids. In DNA, the CDR3 is TGTGCCAGCAGTGCGTCGCCTAGCGGGGCGATACTCGCCTACGAGCAGTACTTC. Its protein product is CASSASPSGAILAYEQYF.

This clone was seen only once. This rearrangement joins TRBV19 to TRBJ2-2, with a possible D match to TRBD1 (6 bases). Germline CDR1 reads LNHDA; CDR2 reads SQIVND (reference sequence). CDR3 length equals 13 residues. V shed 10 bases and J shed 5 bases, with 14 bases lying between them. In DNA, the CDR3 is TGTGCCACCCTGGGGGCGTCGACCGGGGAGCTGTTTTTT. Protein sequence: CATLGASTGELFF.

CDR3 protein: CASRHHRDGNQPQHF. DNA of the CDR3: TGTGCCAGCAGGCACCACAGGGACGGCAATCAGCCCCAGCATTTT. This rearrangement joins TRBV6-6 to TRBJ1-5, with D maybe TRBD1 (6 bases). Trimming pared 6 bases from V and 2 bases from J, leaving 14 bases between. The CDR3 is 15 residues long. Germline CDR1 and CDR2: MNHNY and SVGAGI (reference sequence).

The chain links TRBV4-2 to TRBJ1-3, with D hard to call. This CDR3 is 16 amino acids long. V was clipped by 0 bases and J by 8 bases, with 17 bases between them. Looked up from germline, CDR1 is LGHNA and CDR2 is YNFKEQ. DNA of the CDR3: TGTGCCAGCAGCCAAGATCGGAGGGCCACGAGGGACACCATATATTTT. Translating gives CASSQDRRATRDTIYF.